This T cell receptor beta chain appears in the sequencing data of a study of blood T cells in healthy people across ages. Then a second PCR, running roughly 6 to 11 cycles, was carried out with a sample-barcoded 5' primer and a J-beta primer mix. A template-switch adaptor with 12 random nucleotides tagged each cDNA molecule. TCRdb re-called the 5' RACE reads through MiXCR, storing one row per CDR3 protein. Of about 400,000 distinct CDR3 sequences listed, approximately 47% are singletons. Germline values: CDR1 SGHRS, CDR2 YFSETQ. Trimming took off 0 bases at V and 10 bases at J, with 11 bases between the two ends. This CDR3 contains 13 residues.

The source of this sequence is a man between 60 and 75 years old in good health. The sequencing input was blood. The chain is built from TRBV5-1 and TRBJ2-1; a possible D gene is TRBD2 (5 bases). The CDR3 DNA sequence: TGCGCCAGCAGCTTGGCCGGGATGCCGGAGCAGTTCTTC. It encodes CASSLAGMPEQFF.